This TCR beta chain was identified during a study of identical twins (dated by TCRdb to about 2016). Turning to the overall study: To test whether fetal clonotypes persist, this study deep-sequenced TCR alpha and beta repertoires from monozygotic twins, from unrelated adults of various ages, and from cord blood. Replicate twin experiments were performed at different times using different library preparation protocols to rule out contamination. What the work shows at the level of the full study, not this receptor alone: Zero-insertion analyses could be partly confounded by invariant T cells such as MAIT and iNKT, although diverse VJ usage argued against such confounding for most clonotypes. In beta out-of-frame sequences, excess twin sharing was weaker, because having fewer shared sequences lowered the signal-to-noise ratio. Fewer insertions were carried by abundant cord blood beta clonotypes, a similar but weaker trend appeared in young adult naive repertoires, and no such trend appeared in memory repertoires. Out-of-frame TCR alpha sharing in monozygotic twins was systematically underestimated by recombination models, whereas sharing between unrelated individuals was in agreement with the recombination models. Compared with coincidental sharing between unrelated individuals, an excess of low generation-probability sequences was observed among out-of-frame TCR alpha sequences shared between twins. Because the same donors could not be followed over many years, the conclusions relied on cross-sectional statistical analysis.

CDR1 and CDR2 (SGHRS, YFSETQ) derive from the germline V gene. Germline trimming amounts to 0 bases on V and 4 bases on J, with 15 as the count of junction bases outside the gene matches. The CDR3 covers 18 residues, taking in both the cysteine and the phenylalanine. The sequence is cut down to CDR3 DNA, 54 bases in frame from base 1. Every donor in the study was a healthy Caucasian. The twin cohort consisted of three pairs of female monozygotic twins, all aged roughly 18 to 30 years. Positive isolation kits from Invitrogen were used to isolate CD4+ and CD8+ T cell populations. The library relied on 5' RACE. Instrument on record: Illumina HiSeq 2000. Template switching added a universal primer binding site, and the final cDNA carried a unique molecular identifier that allowed TCR cDNA molecules to be counted accurately. Specific primers in the conserved constant-segment region were used to synthesize first-strand cDNA for the TCR alpha and beta chains. To control for contamination, each cDNA library was double barcoded with a SMART-Mk sample barcode plus Illumina barcodes. TruSeq adapter sequences along with Illumina sample barcodes were introduced in two successive PCR steps. TCR alpha and beta cDNA libraries were sequenced on the Illumina HiSeq platform with custom primers. The paper's data handling went like this. Raw reads were processed with MiGEC to extract unique molecular identifiers, and MiXCR was used to determine CDR3 positions. Recombination models were inferred per individual with the repgenHMM and IGoR tools using an EM algorithm. The analysis of shared clonotypes was done with the tcR package in R, with sharing normalized by the product of cloneset sizes. To study raw recombination without the effects of thymic and clonal selection, out-of-frame nonproductive sequences were analyzed. TCRdb reprocessed the public reads (quality trimming at Q25 with fastp, clone calling with MiXCR) and kept in-frame beta chains. A single entry per CDR3 protein holds the most common genes and DNA from its merged rows. V and J calls and clone size were set by TCRdb, not the authors. The sample records about 240,000 distinct CDR3 sequences, around 7.6% of which are singletons. Together, the top ten hold approximately 5.4% of the sample.

This clonotype was seen a handful of times. This clone's antigen is unknown. No per-base quality is available; no much larger clone lies one base away. The same sample was also used in a study of yellow fever vaccine responses in identical twins. That second publication adds: The T cell response to vaccination in identical twins was reported by the authors to appear partly convergent and partly personalized. In the study, vaccine-responding T cell clones were precisely tracked in identical twins.

Rearrangement joined TRBV5-1 to TRBJ2-7, with TRBD2 identical over 8 junction bases. Sample: CD8+ T cells sorted from blood. The TCR sequence derives from a woman younger than 30 in good health. Read as DNA, the sequence is TGCGCCAGCAGCTTGGAGCCCCTTCCTAGCGGGCCGCTTTACGAGCAGTACTTC. Translated, this is CASSLEPLPSGPLYEQYF.